This T cell receptor (beta chain) was identified in a study of OX40 agonist ivuxolimab in advanced cancers. On the study more broadly: Across the patients, intravenous ivuxolimab was delivered every 2 weeks at 0.01 to 10 mg/kg.

The CDR3 loop spans 15 amino acids. Germline V gene data show CDR1 as SGDLS and CDR2 as YYNGEE. V lost 0 bases and J lost 1; bases outside the gene matches: 0. Generated by immunoSEQ multiplex PCR, the TCRdb table keeps only in-frame clones and is missing some. This table holds 20,000 to 25,000 clones, around 84% found once. General observations from the study: No determination was made of the antigen specificity of the expanded peripheral T cells. CD8+ T cells were the subset that, on average, had more expanded clones than CD4+.

Drawing of blood for sampling happened at baseline, at cycle 4 day 1, and at cycle 7 day 1. Notes on this clone: As yet, its antigen is unknown.

The specimen comprised CD4+ or CD8+ T cells sorted from blood, sampled in a trial of the OX40 agonist ivuxolimab. The V gene is TRBV9, the J gene TRBJ2-1; 8 bases fit TRBD2. This receptor was obtained from an adult with an advanced solid tumor such as melanoma, head and neck, liver or kidney cancer. The CDR3 region is CASSVAGGSYNEQFF. CDR3 nucleotides: TGTGCCAGCAGCGTAGCGGGGGGGTCCTACAATGAGCAGTTCTTC. The full variable domain, in which reference TRBV9 and TRBJ2-1 provide the parts outside the CDR3, is DSGVTQTPKHLITATGQRVTLRCSPRSGDLSVYWYQQSLDQGLQFLIQYYNGEERAKGNILERFSAQQFPDLHSELNLSSLELGDSALYFCASSVAGGSYNEQFFGPGTRLTVL.